This paragraph reports one T cell receptor beta chain. The entry originates in a study of blood T cell repertoires in COVID-19. The CDR3 loop spans 15 amino acids. The junction had 6 bases not matched to a gene; V was cut back by 3 bases and J by 6 bases. Germline CDR1 SGHVS, CDR2 FNYEAQ. TCRdb keeps only in-frame clones here, not all; method: immunoSEQ multiplex PCR. The data contain 90,000 or so clones, about 90% of them singletons. V gene TRBV7-6 combines with J gene TRBJ2-1; 9 bases align to TRBD1. The specimen was peripheral blood. The receptor was derived from a human donor in a cohort sampled during active COVID-19. The CDR3 coding sequence is TGTGCCAGCAGCTTTTCGGGACAGGGAACCAATGAGCAGTTCTTC. Translating gives CASSFSGQGTNEQFF.